A selection of T cell receptor beta chains follows, all from one sample in a study of blood T cell repertoires in COVID-19. Profiling relied on immunoSEQ multiplex PCR, and the TCRdb table lists in-frame clones only, not all of them. The repertoire holds 180,000 or so clones, with 65% to 90% as singletons. The sample consisted of peripheral blood. These receptors originate from a man between 60 and 75 years old with acute or convalescent COVID-19. The CDR3 runs from the conserved cysteine through the conserved F or W. Each record gives: J gene, V gene, clone size, D gene, CDR3 DNA, CDR3 protein. A D gene is named only where the DNA matches it firmly. A clone size is listed for some rows: how often the clone was seen (once, few, many), or a class if it is expanded.

j_call: TRBJ2-7; v_call: TRBV19; clone_size: -; d_call: TRBD1; cdr3_nt: TGTGCCAGTAGGAGACAGGGTACAGTCCACGAGCAGTACTTC; cdr3_aa: CASRRQGTVHEQYF
j_call: TRBJ1-5; v_call: TRBV30; clone_size: -; d_call: -; cdr3_nt: TGTGCCTGGAGTAACGGGGGGGATCAGCCCCAGCATTTT; cdr3_aa: CAWSNGGDQPQHF
j_call: TRBJ2-2; v_call: TRBV27; clone_size: -; d_call: TRBD1; cdr3_nt: TGTGCCAGCAAAGGGGACAGGGCACGTACCGGGGAGCTGTTTTTT; cdr3_aa: CASKGDRARTGELFF
j_call: TRBJ2-7; v_call: TRBV28; clone_size: -; d_call: -; cdr3_nt: TGTGCCAGCAGTTTGGGGACAAACGAGCAGTACTTC; cdr3_aa: CASSLGTNEQYF
j_call: TRBJ1-1; v_call: TRBV30; clone_size: once; d_call: -; cdr3_nt: TGTGCCTGGACTCTGAGGCTGAACACTGAAGCTTTCTTT; cdr3_aa: CAWTLRLNTEAFF
j_call: TRBJ1-5; v_call: TRBV4-1; clone_size: -; d_call: -; cdr3_nt: TGCGCCAGCTCGTTTCGGGGCAATCAGCCCCAGCATTTT; cdr3_aa: CASSFRGNQPQHF
j_call: TRBJ1-6; v_call: TRBV3-1/TRBV3-2; clone_size: -; d_call: -; cdr3_nt: TGTGCCAGCAGCCCCAGTGGGGCAGGGGATTCACCCCTCCACTTT; cdr3_aa: CASSPSGAGDSPLHF
j_call: TRBJ1-1; v_call: TRBV6-5; clone_size: -; d_call: -; cdr3_nt: TGTGCCACCCGTCGGCAGGGGAGCACTGAAGCTTTCTTT; cdr3_aa: CATRRQGSTEAFF
j_call: TRBJ1-4; v_call: TRBV29-1; clone_size: -; d_call: -; cdr3_nt: TGCAGCGTCAGGGTTGGTGGCGAAAAACTGTTTTTT; cdr3_aa: CSVRVGGEKLFF
j_call: TRBJ1-1; v_call: TRBV5-1; clone_size: -; d_call: -; cdr3_nt: TGCGCCAGCAGCTTGGGCCAGTATAACACTGAAGCTTTCTTT; cdr3_aa: CASSLGQYNTEAFF
j_call: TRBJ2-1; v_call: TRBV2; clone_size: -; d_call: TRBD1; cdr3_nt: TGTGCCAGCACCTATGACAGGGTTACCTACAATGAGCAGTTCTTC; cdr3_aa: CASTYDRVTYNEQFF
j_call: TRBJ1-4; v_call: TRBV5-1; clone_size: -; d_call: TRBD1; cdr3_nt: TGCGCCAGCAGCCCCGGGACAGTTAATGAAAAACTGTTTTTT; cdr3_aa: CASSPGTVNEKLFF
j_call: TRBJ1-1; v_call: TRBV2; clone_size: -; d_call: TRBD1; cdr3_nt: TGTGCCAGCAGTCAACAGGGGCTGAACACTGAAGCTTTCTTT; cdr3_aa: CASSQQGLNTEAFF
j_call: TRBJ1-1; v_call: TRBV10-3; clone_size: once; d_call: TRBD1; cdr3_nt: TGTGCCATCAGTGAGTTGGGACAGTCGAACACTGAAGCTTTCTTT; cdr3_aa: CAISELGQSNTEAFF
j_call: TRBJ1-1; v_call: TRBV18; clone_size: -; d_call: -; cdr3_nt: TGTGCCAGCTCAGACCGGAGGGGTTACACTGAAGCTTTCTTT; cdr3_aa: CASSDRRGYTEAFF
j_call: TRBJ2-1; v_call: TRBV20-1; clone_size: -; d_call: TRBD2; cdr3_nt: TGCAGTGCTAGTGCCCCAACGGGCGGGAGAGGTAATGAGCAGTTCTTC; cdr3_aa: CSASAPTGGRGNEQFF
j_call: TRBJ2-4; v_call: TRBV29-1; clone_size: once; d_call: TRBD2; cdr3_nt: TGCAGCGTCTCGGGACTAGCGGCTCATGGAGACATTCAGTACTTC; cdr3_aa: CSVSGLAAHGDIQYF
j_call: TRBJ1-5; v_call: TRBV27; clone_size: once; d_call: -; cdr3_nt: TGTGCCAGCAGTTTCCAGGGCCAGCCCCAGCATTTT; cdr3_aa: CASSFQGQPQHF
j_call: TRBJ1-2; v_call: TRBV9; clone_size: -; d_call: -; cdr3_nt: TGTGCCAGCAGCGTAGAGCCCTGGAGCGGCTATGGCTACACCTTC; cdr3_aa: CASSVEPWSGYGYTF
j_call: TRBJ2-1; v_call: TRBV5-1; clone_size: -; d_call: -; cdr3_nt: TGCGCCAGCAGCTCGGACAGCCGCGAGCAGTTCTTC; cdr3_aa: CASSSDSREQFF
j_call: TRBJ2-3; v_call: TRBV9; clone_size: -; d_call: TRBD2; cdr3_nt: TGTGCCAGCAGCCCCGTGGGGGAGGGAATCAGCACGCAGTATTTT; cdr3_aa: CASSPVGEGISTQYF
j_call: TRBJ1-5; v_call: TRBV28; clone_size: -; d_call: -; cdr3_nt: TGTGCCAGCAGTCGGACAGTTAATCAGCCCCAGCATTTT; cdr3_aa: CASSRTVNQPQHF
j_call: TRBJ2-5; v_call: TRBV9; clone_size: -; d_call: TRBD1; cdr3_nt: TGTGCCAGCAGCGTAGAGGGGACAGGGCAACAAGAGACCCAGTACTTC; cdr3_aa: CASSVEGTGQQETQYF
j_call: TRBJ2-7; v_call: TRBV12-3/TRBV12-4; clone_size: -; d_call: -; cdr3_nt: TGTGCCAGCAGTTTGCGGAGCTCCTACGAGCAGTACTTC; cdr3_aa: CASSLRSSYEQYF
j_call: TRBJ2-1; v_call: TRBV2; clone_size: many; d_call: TRBD2; cdr3_nt: TGTGCCAGCAACCGTGCTAGCGGCAATGAGCAGTTCTTC; cdr3_aa: CASNRASGNEQFF
j_call: TRBJ1-2; v_call: TRBV28; clone_size: -; d_call: TRBD1; cdr3_nt: TGTGCCAGCAAGGGGGCCAGCCTAGCTAACTATGGCTACACCTTC; cdr3_aa: CASKGASLANYGYTF
j_call: TRBJ1-4; v_call: TRBV15; clone_size: -; d_call: TRBD1; cdr3_nt: TGTGCCACCAGCAGCCGACAGGGGCCTAATGAAAAACTGTTTTTT; cdr3_aa: CATSSRQGPNEKLFF
j_call: TRBJ2-3; v_call: TRBV20-1; clone_size: once; d_call: -; cdr3_nt: TGCAGTGCTAGTAATCAGGGGGGTAGCACAGATACGCAGTATTTT; cdr3_aa: CSASNQGGSTDTQYF
j_call: TRBJ2-5; v_call: TRBV2; clone_size: -; d_call: -; cdr3_nt: TGTGCCAGCAGTGAAGCGCCCGAGAAACAGTACTTC; cdr3_aa: CASSEAPEKQYF
j_call: TRBJ2-7; v_call: TRBV28; clone_size: -; d_call: TRBD2; cdr3_nt: TGTGCCAGCAGGGGACTAGCGGGAGCCTACGTCGCCGAGCAGTACTTC; cdr3_aa: CASRGLAGAYVAEQYF
j_call: TRBJ2-1; v_call: TRBV19; clone_size: -; d_call: TRBD2; cdr3_nt: TGTGCCAGTAGCCGGGACTATGAATTCAATGAGCAGTTCTTC; cdr3_aa: CASSRDYEFNEQFF
j_call: TRBJ1-2; v_call: TRBV29-1; clone_size: -; d_call: TRBD1; cdr3_nt: TGCAGCGTTGAAGGGACAGGGGGGGAGGGCAACTATGGCTACACCTTC; cdr3_aa: CSVEGTGGEGNYGYTF
j_call: TRBJ1-3; v_call: TRBV10-3; clone_size: -; d_call: TRBD1; cdr3_nt: TGTGCCATCAGTGACCTGACAGGGGCTGGAAACACCATATATTTT; cdr3_aa: CAISDLTGAGNTIYF
j_call: TRBJ2-2; v_call: TRBV3-1/TRBV3-2; clone_size: -; d_call: -; cdr3_nt: TGTGCCAGCAGCCAAGTTTCGGGGGGCAGCACCGGGGAGCTGTTTTTT; cdr3_aa: CASSQVSGGSTGELFF
j_call: TRBJ2-3; v_call: TRBV5-3; clone_size: -; d_call: TRBD2; cdr3_nt: TGTGCCAGAATCCTTCCGCCACTAGCGTTTACCACAGATACGCAGTATTTT; cdr3_aa: CARILPPLAFTTDTQYF
j_call: TRBJ2-4; v_call: TRBV5-6; clone_size: few; d_call: TRBD2; cdr3_nt: TGTGCCAGCAGCCGCCATAGCGGGAGGGGCAACATTCAGTACTTC; cdr3_aa: CASSRHSGRGNIQYF
j_call: TRBJ2-1; v_call: TRBV27; clone_size: -; d_call: TRBD2; cdr3_nt: TGTGCCAGCAGTTCAAAACTAGCGGGAGGGGCCAATGAGCAGTTCTTC; cdr3_aa: CASSSKLAGGANEQFF